The sequence of this T cell receptor beta chain was determined in a study of control samples from healthy donors and cancer patients. Germline CDR1 reads DFQATT; CDR2 reads SNEGSKA (reference sequence). Between the trimmed V and J ends, which lost 3 bases and 2 bases, there was a span of 7 bases. The CDR3 runs to 12 residues. Some clones are missing from TCRdb's copy, which holds only in-frame ones; the method was immunoSEQ multiplex PCR. The sample contains under 150,000 clones, around 86% of which appear only once. Sequencing input: blood. J is TRBJ1-2 and V is TRBV20-1, with D maybe TRBD1 (5 bases). This clonotype was sampled from a man aged 25 to 40 in good health. The CDR3 DNA is TGCAGTGCTAGTGGGGCCAACTATGGCTACACCTTC. This translates into CSASGANYGYTF.